The 21 T cell receptor beta chains below were found in one sample sequenced in a study of blood T cell repertoires in COVID-19. Libraries were prepared by immunoSEQ multiplex PCR; TCRdb keeps only in-frame clonotypes and omits some of them. Of around 300,000 clones listed, roughly 91% were seen once; the top ten hold roughly 1.9%. Sequencing was done on a sample of PBMCs or T cells enriched from blood (not recorded which). The receptors here all came from a woman aged 60-75 years who had recovered from COVID-19.

The genes are TRBV18 and TRBJ2-1, with 7 bases lining up with TRBD1. CDR3 length equals 16 residues. After removal of 4 bases from V and 3 bases from J, the junction contained 9 bases not matched to a gene. CDR1 is KGHSH, CDR2 LQKENI, per germline. In DNA form, the CDR3 reads TGTGCCAGCTCACTAAATCCGGGACAGTACTACAATGAGCAGTTCTTC. This sequence encodes CASSLNPGQYYNEQFF.

The V and J genes are TRBV11-1 and TRBJ2-1; the match to TRBD2 covers 7 bases. Per germline, CDR1 SGHAT and CDR2 FQDESV (reference sequence). The CDR3 extends over 15 amino acids. After removal of 3 bases from V and 3 bases from J, the junction contained 5 bases not matched to a gene. CDR3 sequence: CASSFAGAYYNEQFF. In DNA form, the CDR3 reads TGTGCCAGCAGCTTTGCGGGAGCGTACTACAATGAGCAGTTCTTC.

This clone was counted once. The chain joins TRBV7-2 to TRBJ2-1; D gene uncertain. With 3 bases removed from V and 0 bases from J, the gap between germline ends came to 9 bases. The germline CDR1 and CDR2 sequences are SGHTA and FQGNSA. This CDR3 comprises 15 residues. The CDR3 loop reads CASSLGPSSYNEQFF. CDR3 DNA sequence: TGTGCCAGCAGCTTGGGTCCTAGCTCCTACAATGAGCAGTTCTTC.

The CDR3 coding sequence is TGTGCCAGCAGTGACGGCGGTAGCACTGAAGCTTTCTTT. Translation: CASSDGGSTEAFF. This chain uses TRBV2 with TRBJ1-1; no clear D. This CDR3 is 13 amino acids long. The germline V gene has CDR1 SNHLY and CDR2 FYNNEI. Trimming pared 3 bases from V and 4 bases from J, leaving 9 bases between.

The CDR3 DNA reads as TGTGCCAGCAAGGGAGGGGGGCGCACTGAAGCTTTCTTT. It yields the protein CASKGGGRTEAFF. V is TRBV9 and J is TRBJ1-1; possibly TRBD1 for D (6 bases). Deletions cut 6 bases from V and 4 bases from J, with 13 bases between. Germline CDR1 reads SGDLS; CDR2 reads YYNGEE. This CDR3 is built from 13 residues.

Concerning this clone itself: This specimen includes other DNA sequences encoding the same CDR3. This chain connects TRBV18 to TRBJ2-1; perhaps TRBD1 as D (6 bases). V gave up 3 bases and J gave up 4 bases, with 7 bases separating them. This CDR3 has 13 residues. CDR1 and CDR2 from the germline V gene are KGHSH and LQKENI. The CDR3 DNA reads as TGTGCCAGCTCACCTGGACAGTACAATGAGCAGTTCTTC. Amino acids: CASSPGQYNEQFF.

This chain connects TRBV6-5 to TRBJ1-5, with D unresolved. Trimming pared 5 bases from V and 0 bases from J, leaving 11 bases between. This CDR3 has 15 amino acids. Germline values: CDR1 MNHEY, CDR2 SVGAGI. The chain's CDR3 is CASSRADYSNQPQHF. The CDR3 DNA sequence: TGTGCCAGCAGTCGGGCGGACTATAGCAATCAGCCCCAGCATTTT.

The rearrangement uses TRBV10-2 and TRBJ1-2; 7 bases agree with TRBD1. V shed 8 bases, J shed 2 bases, and the junction held 2 bases outside the gene matches. Germline CDR1 is WSHSY and CDR2 is SAAADI. CDR3 length: 12 amino acids. The CDR3 loop is CASSDRNYGYTF. In DNA form, the CDR3 reads TGCGCCAGCTCGGACAGGAACTATGGCTACACCTTC.

The chain's CDR3 is CASSLRKARLAGGRANTGELFF. The CDR3 DNA reads as TGTGCCAGCAGCTTACGGAAAGCTAGACTAGCGGGAGGACGCGCGAACACCGGGGAGCTGTTTTTT. This chain links TRBV7-6 with TRBJ2-2; 13 bases are a match to TRBD2. This CDR3 comprises 22 residues. The V segment lost 2 bases and the J segment 0 bases; nucleotides outside the gene matches: 15. Germline assignment: CDR1 SGHVS and CDR2 FNYEAQ. Looking up the rest from reference TRBV7-6 and TRBJ2-2 gives the full variable domain: GAGVSQSPRYKVTKRGQDVALRCDPISGHVSLYWYRQALGQGPEFLTYFNYEAQQDKSGLPNDRFSAERPEGSISTLTIQRTEQRDSAMYRCASSLRKARLAGGRANTGELFFGEGSRLTVL.

The chain combines TRBV27 with TRBJ1-1, with 9 positions matching TRBD1. The CDR3 spans 16 residues. Unmatched junction bases numbered 10, after V lost 4 bases and J lost 4 bases. Germline V gene data show CDR1 as MNHEY and CDR2 as SMNVEV (reference sequence). This CDR3 reads CASSYGQGLSFTEAFF. The CDR3 DNA is TGTGCCAGCAGTTACGGACAGGGGTTATCTTTCACTGAAGCTTTCTTT.

In regard to this clone: The sample holds other DNA sequences that translate to the same CDR3. The V gene is TRBV28, the J gene TRBJ1-1; tentative D call: TRBD1 (5 bases). Trimming removed 2 bases from V and 4 bases from J, with 5 bases in between. In germline, CDR1 is MDHEN, CDR2 SYDVKM. This CDR3 has 12 amino acids. This CDR3 reads CASSLQGTEAFF. DNA for the CDR3: TGTGCCAGCAGTTTACAGGGCACTGAAGCTTTCTTT.

The V call is TRBV2, the J call TRBJ2-7, with 10 bases fitting TRBD1. Germline CDR1 is SNHLY and CDR2 is FYNNEI. CDR3 length: 14 residues. J gave up 2 bases and V 5 bases, and 3 bases lay outside the gene matches. The CDR3 DNA follows: TGTGCCAGCAGTTCTGGACAGGGGGCCTACGAGCAGTACTTC. Encoded protein: CASSSGQGAYEQYF. Complete variable domain (other parts from reference TRBV2 and TRBJ2-7): EPEVTQTPSHQVTQMGQEVILRCVPISNHLYFYWYRQILGQKVEFLVSFYNNEISEKSEIFDDQFSVERPDGSNFTLKIRSTKLEDSAMYFCASSSGQGAYEQYFGPGTRLTVT.

The chain employs TRBV20-1 and TRBJ2-3, with D unclear. V lost 3 bases and J 2 bases, leaving 9 bases between the germline ends. The CDR3 loop spans 13 amino acids. Germline V gene data show CDR1 as DFQATT and CDR2 as SNEGSKA (reference sequence). CDR3 protein: CSASGRYTDTQYF. The CDR3 nucleotides are TGCAGTGCTAGTGGGCGGTACACAGATACGCAGTATTTT.

The chain recombines TRBV6-6 with TRBJ2-2; 7 bases are shared with TRBD2. J was trimmed by 3 bases and V by 5 bases; bases with no gene match: 12. CDR1 MNHNY and CDR2 SVGAGI come from the germline V gene (reference sequence). This CDR3 has 17 amino acids. The DNA of the CDR3 is TGTGCCAGCAGTCCCACCAGGCCTAGCGGCTACACCGGGGAGCTGTTTTTT. Its translation is CASSPTRPSGYTGELFF.

The CDR3 reads CASSFHGENQPQHF. CDR3 DNA sequence: TGTGCCAGCAGTTTCCATGGGGAGAATCAGCCCCAGCATTTT. The genes are TRBV27 and TRBJ1-5; no definite D call. From germline, CDR1 is MNHEY and CDR2 SMNVEV (reference sequence). The CDR3 is 14 residues long. V lost 3 bases to trimming and J lost 4 bases, with 10 bases between them.

The chain has TRBV18 and TRBJ2-7, with 7 bases aligning to TRBD2. J was trimmed by 2 bases and V by 3 bases; bases with no gene match: 4. The CDR3 loop spans 14 amino acids. Germline-derived CDR1 and CDR2 are KGHSH and LQKENI. The CDR3 bases are TGTGCCAGCTCACCCGTGGCGGGAGCCTACGAGCAGTACTTC. Residues: CASSPVAGAYEQYF.

The chain links TRBV28 to TRBJ2-7, with TRBD2 matching over 7 bases. This CDR3 spans 15 amino acids. J lost 0 bases, V lost 6 bases, and 8 bases had no gene match. Germline CDR1 MDHEN, CDR2 SYDVKM. The CDR3 region is CASSQTSRYSYEQYF. CDR3 sequence (DNA): TGTGCCAGCAGCCAGACTAGCCGCTACTCCTACGAGCAGTACTTC.

V is TRBV27 and J is TRBJ1-6, with 8 bases that match TRBD1. This CDR3 has 16 residues. Unmatched junction bases numbered 5, after V lost 3 bases and J lost 4 bases. Germline V gene sequence: CDR1 MNHEY, CDR2 SMNVEV (reference sequence). CDR3 in amino acids: CASSLGRDRYNSPLHF. The CDR3 nucleotides are TGTGCCAGCAGTTTGGGCAGGGACAGGTATAATTCACCCCTCCACTTT.

The chain joins TRBV28 to TRBJ1-3; the match to TRBD1 covers 9 bases. Germline trimming cut 3 bases from V and 1 base from J; bases unmatched to any gene: 4. The germline gives CDR1 MDHEN, CDR2 SYDVKM. This CDR3 contains 16 residues. The CDR3 bases are TGTGCCAGCAGTTTTAACAGGGGGCGTTCTGGAAACACCATATATTTT. It encodes CASSFNRGRSGNTIYF.

The rearrangement links TRBV14 to TRBJ1-3, with D hard to call. Trimming pared 4 bases from V and 2 bases from J, leaving 12 bases between. This CDR3 spans 15 amino acids. CDR1 is SGHDN, CDR2 FVKESK, per germline. The CDR3 loop reads CASSPQVAAGNTIYF. The CDR3 DNA reads as TGTGCCAGCAGCCCACAAGTCGCAGCTGGAAACACCATATATTTT.

The V and J genes are TRBV12-3 or TRBV12-4 and TRBJ2-1; D uncertain. The CDR3 has 12 residues. Trimming stripped 4 bases from V and 4 bases from J, with 5 bases between. CDR3 sequence reads: CASSSFYNEQFF. The CDR3 DNA reads as TGTGCCAGCAGTTCGTTTTACAATGAGCAGTTCTTC.